Listed here are 23 T cell receptor beta chains from one sample, sequenced in a study of blood T cell repertoires in COVID-19. The table came from immunoSEQ multiplex PCR; TCRdb's copy has only in-frame clones and leaves some out. The sample lists around 200,000 clones, approximately 78% seen once, with about 9% in the top ten. Material for sequencing was PBMCs or T cells enriched from blood (not recorded which). These receptors all come from a middle-aged man who had recovered from COVID-19.

The chain uses TRBV19 and TRBJ2-7; D is perhaps TRBD1 (6 bases). V was cut by 9 bases and J by 2 bases, with 14 bases left in between. The CDR3 extends over 13 amino acids. CDR1 and CDR2 (germline): LNHDA, SQIVND (reference sequence). The CDR3 DNA reads TGTGCCAGCGCCAGGGGATTGCCCTACGAGCAGTACTTC. Residues: CASARGLPYEQYF.

This clone occurred a few times. This sequence joins TRBV5-1 and TRBJ1-2, with TRBD1 matching 11 bases. Trimming at V came to 4 bases and at J to 7 bases, leaving 6 bases not matched to a gene. The CDR3 consists of 14 residues. The germline gives CDR1 SGHRS, CDR2 YFSETQ. The CDR3 DNA is TGCGCCAGCAGCGGACAGGGGGCGCGCTCTGGCTACACCTTC. This encodes CASSGQGARSGYTF.

The chain recombines TRBV2 with TRBJ1-2; 8 bases fit TRBD1. This CDR3 is 15 amino acids long. The germline gives CDR1 SNHLY, CDR2 FYNNEI. V was pared by 5 bases and J by 13 bases, with 18 bases of the junction left unmatched. CDR3 nucleotide sequence: TGTGCCAGCAGTCCAAATACCAACAGGGGGTACTACTCCACCTTC. Translation: CASSPNTNRGYYSTF.

The V and J genes are TRBV11-2 and TRBJ1-3; 8 bases align to TRBD1. Germline CDR1 SGHAT, CDR2 FQNNGV. This CDR3 comprises 16 residues. The V and J ends lost 5 bases and 0 bases, in that order; junction bases with no gene match: 6. CDR3 region: CASSHRDRSSGNTIYF. In DNA, the CDR3 is TGTGCCAGCAGCCACCGGGACAGGAGCTCTGGAAACACCATATATTTT.

This chain joins TRBV29-1 and TRBJ1-2, with D uncertain. With 6 bases removed from V and 8 bases from J, the gap between germline ends came to 13 bases. The CDR3 is 11 residues long. Germline assignment: CDR1 SQVTM and CDR2 ANQGSEA. The CDR3 DNA is TGCAGCGTCCCCGCTCGAGGGGGCTACACCTTC. It specifies CSVPARGGYTF. The variable domain in full, completed from reference TRBV29-1 and TRBJ1-2, reads SAVISQKPSRDICQRGTSLTIQCQVDSQVTMMFWYRQQPGQSLTLIATANQGSEATYESGFVIDKFPISRPNLTFSTLTVSNMSPEDSSIYLCSVPARGGYTFGSGTRLTVV.

V is TRBV5-4 and J is TRBJ1-1, with TRBD1 matching over 7 bases. The CDR3 extends over 20 amino acids. The germline V gene has CDR1 SGHNT and CDR2 YYREEE (reference sequence). The J segment lost 3 bases and the V segment lost 3 bases, leaving 23 bases of the junction unmatched. CDR3 sequence reads: CASSYPGQGVKSAHDTEAFF. The CDR3 nucleotides read TGTGCCAGCAGCTATCCCGGCCAGGGGGTAAAATCGGCGCATGACACTGAAGCTTTCTTT.

The rearrangement uses TRBV29-1 and TRBJ2-7; D is possibly TRBD2 (6 bases). The germline V gene encodes CDR1 SQVTM and CDR2 ANQGSEA. The CDR3 totals 16 residues. Trimming shortened V by 0 bases and J by 4 bases, and 19 bases separated the two germline ends. The CDR3: CSVEDIDTSGEYEQYF. Written as DNA, the CDR3 is TGCAGCGTTGAAGATATCGACACCTCGGGGGAATACGAGCAGTACTTC.

J is TRBJ2-5 and V is TRBV4-1, with TRBD2 as a possible D gene (6 bases). Trimming took 5 bases from V and 2 from J, leaving 15 bases between them. This CDR3 comprises 15 residues. Per the germline V gene, CDR1 is MGHRA and CDR2 is YSYEKL. The CDR3 DNA follows: TGCGCCAGCAGCGGGCAACCGGGAGTACAAGAGACCCAGTACTTC. Residues: CASSGQPGVQETQYF.

Here the CDR3 DNA reads TGCAGTGCTAGTAGTTTTGAGGGGGCTGGCAATCAGCCCCAGCATTTT. Its translation is CSASSFEGAGNQPQHF. V is TRBV20-1 and J is TRBJ1-5; 7 bases are shared with TRBD1. CDR1 is DFQATT and CDR2 is SNEGSKA in the germline V gene (reference sequence). The V gene end was trimmed by 3 bases and the J gene end by 2 bases; junction bases not matched to a gene: 10. CDR3 length: 16 amino acids.

The chain links TRBV28 to TRBJ1-2; tentative D call: TRBD1 (5 bases). This CDR3 spans 15 amino acids. The V gene's germline CDR1 is MDHEN and CDR2 SYDVKM. V lost 5 bases and J lost 3, with 16 bases in between. CDR3: CASSGRDSHYYGYTF. As DNA, the CDR3 is TGTGCCAGCAGTGGGCGCGACAGTCATTACTATGGCTACACCTTC.

This chain joins TRBV19 and TRBJ1-2, with 7 bases aligning to TRBD1. CDR1 LNHDA and CDR2 SQIVND come from the germline V gene (reference sequence). After removal of 5 bases from V and 1 base from J, the junction contained 7 bases not matched to a gene. The CDR3 contains 15 residues. CDR3 region: CASSARGDSNYGYTF. Written as DNA, the CDR3 is TGTGCCAGTAGTGCCCGAGGGGACAGTAACTATGGCTACACCTTC. Based on the CDR3 plus reference TRBV19 and TRBJ1-2, the full variable domain is DGGITQSPKYLFRKEGQNVTLSCEQNLNHDAMYWYRQDPGQGLRLIYYSQIVNDFQKGDIAEGYSVSREKKESFPLTVTSAQKNPTAFYLCASSARGDSNYGYTFGSGTRLTVV.

This sequence joins TRBV3-1 (or the pseudogene TRBV3-2) and TRBJ2-7; D is ambiguous. Germline V gene lookup returns CDR1 LGHDT and CDR2 YNNKEL (reference sequence). The CDR3 spans 15 residues. Trimming left V 0 bases short and J 0 bases short, with 9 bases between. CDR3 residues: CASSQDMASSYEQYF. DNA of the CDR3: TGTGCCAGCAGCCAAGATATGGCCTCCTCCTACGAGCAGTACTTC.

This clone was counted between two and nine times. V usage is TRBV12-5 and J usage is TRBJ1-4, with D unresolved. From germline, CDR1 is LGHNT and CDR2 FRNRAP. CDR3 length equals 13 residues. The ends were cut back, 8 bases at V and 5 bases at J, with 12 bases in the middle. CDR3 amino acids: CASSRSQNEKLFF. The DNA for the CDR3 is TGTGCTAGTTCGCGAAGCCAAAATGAAAAACTGTTTTTT.

This clone was recorded once. The CDR3 loop reads CASRLSGGTYNEQFF. Written as DNA, the CDR3 is TGTGCCAGCAGGTTAAGCGGGGGTACCTACAATGAGCAGTTCTTC. J is TRBJ2-1 and V is TRBV6-5; 8 positions agree with TRBD2. V shed 6 bases and J 2 bases; nucleotides not matched to a gene: 6. This CDR3 comprises 15 residues. Germline lookup yields CDR1 MNHEY and CDR2 SVGAGI.

V and J are TRBV5-1 and TRBJ1-2, with D tentatively TRBD1 (6 bases). The germline CDR1 and CDR2 sequences are SGHRS and YFSETQ. V was cut by 0 bases and J by 3 bases, with 12 bases left in between. The length of the CDR3 is 15 residues. CDR3 protein: CASSLERQGYYGYTF. The CDR3 DNA follows: TGCGCCAGCAGCTTGGAGCGGCAGGGGTACTATGGCTACACCTTC. Combining the CDR3 with reference TRBV5-1 and TRBJ1-2 gives the whole variable domain KAGVTQTPRYLIKTRGQQVTLSCSPISGHRSVSWYQQTPGQGLQFLFEYFSETQRNKGNFPGRFSGRQFSNSRSEMNVSTLELGDSALYLCASSLERQGYYGYTFGSGTRLTVV.

This rearrangement joins TRBV5-4 to TRBJ1-4, with 10 bases fitting TRBD1. V gave up 4 bases and J gave up 6 bases; unmatched junction bases: 6. The CDR3 is 15 residues long. The germline CDR1 and CDR2 sequences are SGHNT and YYREEE (reference sequence). CDR3 nucleotide sequence: TGTGCCAGCAGCCGTGGGACAGGGGTTCATGAAAAACTGTTTTTT. As protein: CASSRGTGVHEKLFF.

V is TRBV18 and J is TRBJ2-3, with 8 bases identical to TRBD2. V lost 2 bases, J lost 3 bases, and 7 bases stayed unmatched. Germline V CDR1 and CDR2: KGHSH, LQKENI. This CDR3 is 16 amino acids long. The CDR3 DNA sequence: TGTGCCAGCTCACCAGCGGCGGGGGGCCGGACAGATACGCAGTATTTT. This translates into CASSPAAGGRTDTQYF.

The V gene is TRBV6-5, the J gene TRBJ2-7, with TRBD2 matching over 7 bases. Germline V gene data show CDR1 as MNHEY and CDR2 as SVGAGI. V was pared by 2 bases and J by 2 bases, with 6 bases of the junction left unmatched. This CDR3 comprises 15 residues. The CDR3 DNA reads as TGTGCCAGCAGTTACGCGTCGGGGGGTCCCTACGAGCAGTACTTC. It translates to CASSYASGGPYEQYF.

This clone occurred once. The chain is built from TRBV6-4 and TRBJ2-2; maybe TRBD2 (5 bases). Looked up from germline, CDR1 is MRHNA and CDR2 is SNTAGT. The CDR3 is 14 residues long. V lost 6 bases and J 1 base, leaving 9 bases between the germline ends. The CDR3: CASREAQNTGELFF. DNA for the CDR3: TGTGCCAGCAGGGAGGCACAGAACACCGGGGAGCTGTTTTTT.

The chain uses TRBV6-1 and TRBJ2-2; maybe TRBD2 (5 bases). Trimming stripped 2 bases from V and 7 bases from J, with 14 bases between. The CDR3 totals 15 residues. Germline V gene lookup returns CDR1 MNHNS and CDR2 SASEGT. CDR3 nucleotide sequence: TGTGCCAGCAGTGAACGGGTCCGAGGAGGCGGGGAGCTGTTTTTT. Amino acid sequence: CASSERVRGGGELFF.

This clone appeared a few times. The gene calls are TRBV2 and TRBJ1-2; 7 bases are a match to TRBD1. V lost 6 bases and J lost 4; bases outside the gene matches: 5. The CDR3 covers 13 residues. CDR1 and CDR2 from the germline V gene are SNHLY and FYNNEI. CDR3 in DNA: TGTGCCAGCAGAAGGACAGGCCCCTATGGCTACACCTTC. Its translation: CASRRTGPYGYTF.

J is TRBJ1-5 and V is TRBV7-9; the D gene is possibly TRBD1 (5 bases). This CDR3 is 11 amino acids long. Trimming shortened V by 5 bases and J by 13 bases, and 12 bases separated the two germline ends. Germline loops: CDR1 SEHNR, CDR2 FQNEAQ (reference sequence). CDR3 sequence reads: CASSLHGTQHF. Here the CDR3 DNA reads TGTGCCAGCAGCCTCCACGGGACTCAGCATTTT.

The rearrangement uses TRBV5-6 and TRBJ1-6, with a possible D match to TRBD1 (5 bases). The CDR3 is 14 residues long. CDR1 is SGHDT, CDR2 YYEEEE, per germline. V was shortened by 1 base and J by 7 bases, with 9 bases between the two germline ends. The CDR3 loop reads CASSLWGVNSPLHF. The DNA of the CDR3 is TGTGCCAGCAGCTTGTGGGGGGTCAATTCACCCCTCCACTTT.